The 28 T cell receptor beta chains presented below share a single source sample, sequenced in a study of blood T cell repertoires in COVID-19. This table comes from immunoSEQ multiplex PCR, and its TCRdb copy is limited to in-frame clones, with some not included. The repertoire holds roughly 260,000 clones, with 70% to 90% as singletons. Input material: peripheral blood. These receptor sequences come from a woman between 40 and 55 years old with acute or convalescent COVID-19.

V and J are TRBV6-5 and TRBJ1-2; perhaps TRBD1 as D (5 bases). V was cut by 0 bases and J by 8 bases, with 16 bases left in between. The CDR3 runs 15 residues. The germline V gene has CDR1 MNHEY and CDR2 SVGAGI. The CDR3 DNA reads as TGTGCCAGCAGTTACTCGATCGCCAGGGATGGAGGCTACACCTTC. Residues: CASSYSIARDGGYTF.

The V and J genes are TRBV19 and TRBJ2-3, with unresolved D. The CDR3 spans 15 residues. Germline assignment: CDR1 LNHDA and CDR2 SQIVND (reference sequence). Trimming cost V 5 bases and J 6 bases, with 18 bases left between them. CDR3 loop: CASSSEVAGQDTQYF. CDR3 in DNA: TGTGCCAGTAGTTCCGAGGTCGCCGGTCAGGATACGCAGTATTTT.

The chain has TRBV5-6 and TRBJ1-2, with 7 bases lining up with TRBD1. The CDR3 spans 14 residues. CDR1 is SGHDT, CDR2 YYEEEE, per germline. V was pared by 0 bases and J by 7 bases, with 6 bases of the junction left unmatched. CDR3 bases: TGTGCCAGCAGCTTGGCCAACCCAGGGGGTGGCTACACCTTC. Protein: CASSLANPGGGYTF.

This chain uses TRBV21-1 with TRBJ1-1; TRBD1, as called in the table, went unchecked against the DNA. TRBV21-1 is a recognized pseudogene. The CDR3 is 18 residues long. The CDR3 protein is CASTPESDRGLWNTEAFF. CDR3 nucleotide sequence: TGTGCCAGCACCCCCGAGTCGGACAGGGGGCTATGGAACACTGAAGCTTTCTTT.

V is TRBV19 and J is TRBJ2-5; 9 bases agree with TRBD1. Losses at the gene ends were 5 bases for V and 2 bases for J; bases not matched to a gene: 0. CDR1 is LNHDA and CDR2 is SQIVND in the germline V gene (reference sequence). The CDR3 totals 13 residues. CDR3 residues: CASSGTGQETQYF. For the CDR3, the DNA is TGTGCCAGTAGTGGGACAGGGCAAGAGACCCAGTACTTC.

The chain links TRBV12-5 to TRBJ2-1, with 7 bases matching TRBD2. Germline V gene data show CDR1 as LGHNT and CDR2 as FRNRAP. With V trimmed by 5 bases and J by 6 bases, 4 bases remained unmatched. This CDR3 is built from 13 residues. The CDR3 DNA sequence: TGTGCTAGTGGTCTGGGGACTATCAATGAGCAGTTCTTC. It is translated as CASGLGTINEQFF.

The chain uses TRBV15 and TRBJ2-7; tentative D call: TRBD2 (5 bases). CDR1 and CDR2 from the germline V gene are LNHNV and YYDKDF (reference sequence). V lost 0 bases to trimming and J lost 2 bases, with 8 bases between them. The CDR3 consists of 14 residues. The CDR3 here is CATSRDLGTYEQYV. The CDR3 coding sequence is TGTGCCACCAGCAGAGATCTCGGGACCTACGAGCAGTACGTC.

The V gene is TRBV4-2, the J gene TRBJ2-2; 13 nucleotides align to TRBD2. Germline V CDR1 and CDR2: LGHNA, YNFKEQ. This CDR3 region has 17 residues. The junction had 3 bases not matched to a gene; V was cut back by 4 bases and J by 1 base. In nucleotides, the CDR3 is TGTGCCAGCAGCCCGGGACTAGCGGGACAGAACACCGGGGAGCTGTTTTTT. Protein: CASSPGLAGQNTGELFF.

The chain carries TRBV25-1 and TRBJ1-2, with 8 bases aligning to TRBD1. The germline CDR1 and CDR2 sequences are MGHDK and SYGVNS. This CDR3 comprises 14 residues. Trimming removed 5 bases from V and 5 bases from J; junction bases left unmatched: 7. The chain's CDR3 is CASSRAGGRYGYTF. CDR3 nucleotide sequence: TGTGCCAGCAGTCGGGCAGGGGGCCGGTATGGCTACACCTTC.

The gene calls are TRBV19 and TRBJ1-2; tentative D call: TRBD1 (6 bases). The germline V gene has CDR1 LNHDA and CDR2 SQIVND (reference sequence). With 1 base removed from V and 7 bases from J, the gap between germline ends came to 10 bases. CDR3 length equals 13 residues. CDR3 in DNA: TGTGCCAGTAGTATAGGACAGGTGGCTGGCTACACCTTC. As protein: CASSIGQVAGYTF.

The CDR3 DNA follows: TGTGCCAGCAGTTTAAGGGGGTTATATGGCTACACCTTC. Amino acid sequence: CASSLRGLYGYTF. This rearrangement joins TRBV12-3 or TRBV12-4 to TRBJ1-2; tentative D call: TRBD1 (6 bases). Deletions cut 2 bases from V and 5 bases from J, with 9 bases between. This CDR3 spans 13 amino acids.

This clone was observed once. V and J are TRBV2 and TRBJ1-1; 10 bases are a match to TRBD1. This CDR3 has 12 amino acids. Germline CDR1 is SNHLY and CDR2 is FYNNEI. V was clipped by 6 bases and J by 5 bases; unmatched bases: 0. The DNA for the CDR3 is TGTGCCAGCAGGGGACAGGGGACTGAAGCTTTCTTT. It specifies CASRGQGTEAFF. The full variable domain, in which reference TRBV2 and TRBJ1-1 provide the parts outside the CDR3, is EPEVTQTPSHQVTQMGQEVILRCVPISNHLYFYWYRQILGQKVEFLVSFYNNEISEKSEIFDDQFSVERPDGSNFTLKIRSTKLEDSAMYFCASRGQGTEAFFGQGTRLTVV.

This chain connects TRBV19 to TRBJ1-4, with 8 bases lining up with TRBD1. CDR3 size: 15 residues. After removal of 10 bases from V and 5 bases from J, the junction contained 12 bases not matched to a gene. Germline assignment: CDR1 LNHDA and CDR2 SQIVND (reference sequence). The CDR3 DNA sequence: TGTGCCACCAATCAGCCGGGGACAGGCAATGAAAAACTGTTTTTT. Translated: CATNQPGTGNEKLFF. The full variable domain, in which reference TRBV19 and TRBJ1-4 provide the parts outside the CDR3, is DGGITQSPKYLFRKEGQNVTLSCEQNLNHDAMYWYRQDPGQGLRLIYYSQIVNDFQKGDIAEGYSVSREKKESFPLTVTSAQKNPTAFYLCATNQPGTGNEKLFFGSGTQLSVL.

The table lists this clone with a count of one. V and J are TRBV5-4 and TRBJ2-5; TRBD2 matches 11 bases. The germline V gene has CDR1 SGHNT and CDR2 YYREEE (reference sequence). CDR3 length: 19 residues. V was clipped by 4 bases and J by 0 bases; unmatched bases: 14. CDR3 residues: CASSPGWLAGGLYQETQYF. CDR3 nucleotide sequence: TGTGCCAGCAGCCCGGGGTGGCTAGCGGGGGGCCTGTACCAAGAGACCCAGTACTTC.

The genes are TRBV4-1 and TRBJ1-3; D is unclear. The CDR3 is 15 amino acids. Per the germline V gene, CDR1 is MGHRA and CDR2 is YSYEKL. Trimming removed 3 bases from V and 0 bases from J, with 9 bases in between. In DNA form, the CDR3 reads TGCGCCAGCAGCCAGACGGGTCTCTCTGGAAACACCATATATTTT. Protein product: CASSQTGLSGNTIYF.

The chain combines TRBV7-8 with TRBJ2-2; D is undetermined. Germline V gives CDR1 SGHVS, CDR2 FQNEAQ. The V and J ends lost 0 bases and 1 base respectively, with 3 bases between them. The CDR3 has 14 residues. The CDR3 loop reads CASSLAQNTGELFF. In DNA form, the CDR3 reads TGTGCCAGCAGCTTAGCACAGAACACCGGGGAGCTGTTTTTT.

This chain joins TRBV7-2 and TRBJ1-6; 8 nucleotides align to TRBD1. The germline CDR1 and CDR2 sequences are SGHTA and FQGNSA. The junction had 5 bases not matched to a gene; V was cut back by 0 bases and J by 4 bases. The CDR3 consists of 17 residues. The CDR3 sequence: CASSLAAGTGYNSPLHF. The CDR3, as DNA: TGTGCCAGCAGCTTAGCAGCCGGGACAGGATATAATTCACCCCTCCACTTT.

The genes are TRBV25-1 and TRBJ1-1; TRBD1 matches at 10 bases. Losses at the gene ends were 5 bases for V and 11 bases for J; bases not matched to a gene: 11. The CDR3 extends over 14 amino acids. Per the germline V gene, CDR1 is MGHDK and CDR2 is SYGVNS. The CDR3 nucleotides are TGTGCCAGCAGTCCGCGGACAGGGGGATATCAGGCTTTCTTT. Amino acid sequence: CASSPRTGGYQAFF.

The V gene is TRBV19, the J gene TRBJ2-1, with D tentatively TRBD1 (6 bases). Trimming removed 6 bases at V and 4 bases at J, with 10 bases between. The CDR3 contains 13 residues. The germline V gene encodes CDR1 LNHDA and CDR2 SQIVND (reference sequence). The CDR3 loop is CASRNRAYNEQFF. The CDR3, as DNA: TGTGCCAGTAGGAACAGGGCTTACAATGAGCAGTTCTTC.

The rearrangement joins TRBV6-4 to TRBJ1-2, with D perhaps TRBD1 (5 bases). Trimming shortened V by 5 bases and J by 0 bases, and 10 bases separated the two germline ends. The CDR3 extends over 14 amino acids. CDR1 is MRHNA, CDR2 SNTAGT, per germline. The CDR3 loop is CASSPGEANYGYTF. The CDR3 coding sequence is TGTGCCAGCAGTCCGGGGGAAGCTAACTATGGCTACACCTTC.

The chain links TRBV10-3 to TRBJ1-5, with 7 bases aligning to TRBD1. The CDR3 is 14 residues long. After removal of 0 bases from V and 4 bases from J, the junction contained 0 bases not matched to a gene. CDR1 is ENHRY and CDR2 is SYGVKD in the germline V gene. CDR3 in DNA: TGTGCCATCAGTGAGTCGACAGGGAATCAGCCCCAGCATTTT. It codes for CAISESTGNQPQHF.

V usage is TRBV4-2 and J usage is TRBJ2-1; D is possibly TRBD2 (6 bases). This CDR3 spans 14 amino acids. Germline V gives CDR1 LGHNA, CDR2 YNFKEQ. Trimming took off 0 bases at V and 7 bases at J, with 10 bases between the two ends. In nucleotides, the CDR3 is TGTGCCAGCAGCCAAGAAGCGCTAGCGAATGAGCAGTTCTTC. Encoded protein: CASSQEALANEQFF.

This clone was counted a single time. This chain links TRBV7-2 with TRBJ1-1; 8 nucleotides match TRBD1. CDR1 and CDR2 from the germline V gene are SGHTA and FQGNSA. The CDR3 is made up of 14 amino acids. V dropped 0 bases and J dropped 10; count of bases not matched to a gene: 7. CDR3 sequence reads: CASSLARGPGPAFF. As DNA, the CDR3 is TGTGCCAGCAGCTTAGCCAGGGGGCCGGGTCCAGCTTTCTTT.

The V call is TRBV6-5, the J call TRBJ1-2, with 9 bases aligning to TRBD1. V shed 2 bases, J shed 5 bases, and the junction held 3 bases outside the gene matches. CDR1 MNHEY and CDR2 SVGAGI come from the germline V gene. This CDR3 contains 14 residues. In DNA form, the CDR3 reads TGTGCCAGCAGTTACACGACAGGGGGATATGGCTACACCTTC. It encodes CASSYTTGGYGYTF.

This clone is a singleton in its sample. The CDR3 region is CASSTDVRGYTF. The CDR3 bases are TGTGCCAGTAGTACGGATGTGCGGGGCTACACCTTC. The J gene is TRBJ1-2, the V gene TRBV19; no firm D call. The length of the CDR3 is 12 residues. The V and J ends lost 4 bases and 8 bases respectively, with 11 bases between them. CDR1 is LNHDA and CDR2 is SQIVND in the germline V gene (reference sequence).

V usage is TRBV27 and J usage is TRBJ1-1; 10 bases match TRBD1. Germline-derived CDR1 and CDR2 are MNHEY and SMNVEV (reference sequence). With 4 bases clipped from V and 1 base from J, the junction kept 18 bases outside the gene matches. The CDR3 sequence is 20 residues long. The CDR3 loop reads CASSYIPLLRQGAKNTEAFF. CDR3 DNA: TGTGCCAGCAGTTACATCCCCCTCTTACGACAGGGGGCGAAGAACACTGAAGCTTTCTTT.

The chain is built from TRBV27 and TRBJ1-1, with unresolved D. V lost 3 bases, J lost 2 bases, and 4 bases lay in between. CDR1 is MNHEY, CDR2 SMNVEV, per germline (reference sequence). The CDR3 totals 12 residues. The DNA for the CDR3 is TGTGCCAGCAGTTTCCAAAACACTGAAGCTTTCTTT. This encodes CASSFQNTEAFF.

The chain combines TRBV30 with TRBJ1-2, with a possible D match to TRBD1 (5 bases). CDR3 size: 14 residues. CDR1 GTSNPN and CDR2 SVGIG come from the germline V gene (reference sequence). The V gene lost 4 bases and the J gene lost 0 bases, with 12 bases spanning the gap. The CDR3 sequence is CAWIEQVTNYGYTF. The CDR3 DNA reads TGTGCCTGGATCGAACAGGTGACTAACTATGGCTACACCTTC.